One sample yielded the 18 T cell receptor beta chains listed below, sequenced in a study of chronic HIV infection and antiretroviral therapy. From the 5' RACE reads, TCRdb called clonotypes with MiXCR, one entry per CDR3 protein. The data contain 39,000 or so distinct CDR3 sequences, around 8.7% of them singletons. The sequencing sample was made of peripheral blood. All receptors derive from an adult who had HIV and had not received antiretroviral therapy, or was an uninfected healthy control (not recorded which).

This clonotype came up many times. The chain joins TRBV28 to TRBJ2-3; D is uncertain. The V gene lost 3 bases and the J gene lost 3 bases, with 10 bases spanning the gap. This CDR3 is 14 amino acids long. Germline assignment: CDR1 MDHEN and CDR2 SYDVKM. CDR3 region: CASSLSSGTDTQYF. The CDR3 DNA sequence: TGTGCCAGCAGTTTGTCCTCTGGGACAGATACGCAGTATTTT.

With respect to this clonotype: A much larger clone sits a single nucleotide away, making a read error possible. This chain uses TRBV21-1 with TRBJ2-7; no check of the table's D call, TRBD1, against the DNA was made. TRBV21-1 is termed a pseudogene. CDR3 size: 15 residues. The CDR3 sequence is CASRTRDRDLWEQYF. Here the CDR3 DNA reads TGTGCCAGCAGAACCCGGGACAGGGACCTCTGGGAGCAGTACTTC.

In its sample, this clonotype was seen a few times. The rearrangement uses TRBV28 and TRBJ2-3; the match to TRBD2 covers 7 bases. CDR3 length: 14 amino acids. Germline-derived CDR1 and CDR2 are MDHEN and SYDVKM. The V and J ends lost 5 bases and 1 base, in that order; junction bases with no gene match: 3. CDR3 residues: CASSLAERTDTQYF. In DNA form, the CDR3 reads TGTGCCAGCAGTCTAGCGGAGCGCACAGATACGCAGTATTTT.

This clonotype has a count of ten or more. The genes are TRBV7-6 and TRBJ2-3, with TRBD2 identical over 9 bases. The junction had 6 bases not matched to a gene; V was cut back by 5 bases and J by 3 bases. Germline V gives CDR1 SGHVS, CDR2 FNYEAQ. This CDR3 is built from 15 residues. The CDR3 bases are TGTGCCAGCAGCCGAAAGGGACTAGCTACAGATACGCAGTATTTT. Its protein product is CASSRKGLATDTQYF.

The CDR3 reads CASSPGLDQPQHF. The DNA of the CDR3 is TGTGCCAGCTCACCCGGACTCGATCAGCCCCAGCATTTT. This chain uses TRBV18 with TRBJ1-5; unclear D gene. The CDR3 has 13 amino acids. Per germline, CDR1 KGHSH and CDR2 LQKENI. The germline V and J ends were trimmed by 3 bases and 5 bases, with 8 bases remaining between them.

The V and J genes are TRBV27 and TRBJ2-1, with 7 nucleotides matching TRBD2. Germline-derived CDR1 and CDR2 are MNHEY and SMNVEV (reference sequence). V gave up 5 bases and J gave up 10 bases; unmatched junction bases: 5. This CDR3 is 12 amino acids long. This CDR3 is CASSKRDYEQFF. The CDR3, as DNA: TGTGCCAGCAGTAAGCGGGACTACGAGCAGTTCTTC.

The sample holds a few counts of this clonotype. The rearrangement uses TRBV6-4 and TRBJ2-3; TRBD1 matches 9 bases. Losses at the gene ends were 5 bases for V and 4 bases for J; bases not matched to a gene: 10. The CDR3 has 16 amino acids. Germline V gene data show CDR1 as MRHNA and CDR2 as SNTAGT. The CDR3 coding sequence is TGTGCCAGCAGTCCCACCCGGACAGGGGATCCAGATACGCAGTATTTT. Residues: CASSPTRTGDPDTQYF.

Many counts were recorded for this clonotype. The chain combines TRBV28 with TRBJ2-7, with a possible D match to TRBD2 (5 bases). Trimming cost V 4 bases and J 2 bases, with 12 bases left between them. The V gene's germline CDR1 is MDHEN and CDR2 SYDVKM. The CDR3 has 14 residues. The CDR3 loop reads CASSSPDGTYEQYF. CDR3 nucleotides: TGTGCCAGCAGTTCCCCCGACGGGACCTACGAGCAGTACTTC.

This clonotype was found many times. This chain links TRBV7-8 with TRBJ1-1; D is undetermined. This CDR3 comprises 14 residues. Germline V gives CDR1 SGHVS, CDR2 FQNEAQ. V lost 4 bases to trimming and J lost 7 bases, with 16 bases between them. CDR3 sequence reads: CASSSGMGINEAFF. As DNA, the CDR3 is TGTGCCAGCAGCTCTGGAATGGGAATCAATGAAGCTTTCTTT.

In this sample, this clonotype turned up a few times. The chain is built from TRBV4-1 and TRBJ1-5; D is possibly TRBD1 (6 bases). V shed 1 base and J shed 1 base, with 14 bases lying between them. This CDR3 spans 17 amino acids. CDR1 and CDR2 from the germline V gene are MGHRA and YSYEKL. CDR3 DNA: TGCGCCAGCAGCCAAGGCAGTCAGGGGCAGAGCAATCAGCCCCAGCATTTT. Translating gives CASSQGSQGQSNQPQHF.

This clonotype was counted between two and nine times. The gene calls are TRBV5-1 and TRBJ2-2; D not resolved. This CDR3 contains 16 residues. V lost 0 bases and J lost 3, with 12 bases in between. Germline CDR1 SGHRS, CDR2 YFSETQ. CDR3 in amino acids: CASSLEAARDTGELFF. The DNA for the CDR3 is TGCGCCAGCAGCTTGGAAGCAGCTAGGGACACCGGGGAGCTGTTTTTT. The complete variable domain, with remaining parts taken from reference TRBV5-1 and TRBJ2-2, reads KAGVTQTPRYLIKTRGQQVTLSCSPISGHRSVSWYQQTPGQGLQFLFEYFSETQRNKGNFPGRFSGRQFSNSRSEMNVSTLELGDSALYLCASSLEAARDTGELFFGEGSRLTVL.

The chain employs TRBV5-5 and TRBJ1-1; TRBD1 aligns across 9 bases. This CDR3 region has 14 residues. J gave up 5 bases and V 4 bases, and 6 bases lay outside the gene matches. Germline CDR1 reads SGHKS; CDR2 reads YYEKEE (reference sequence). As DNA, the CDR3 is TGTGCCAGCAGCCTGATGACAGGGGGAACTGAAGCTTTCTTT. It codes for CASSLMTGGTEAFF.

V and J are TRBV6-2 or TRBV6-3 and TRBJ2-3, with TRBD2 matching 16 bases. CDR1 is MNHEY and CDR2 is SVGEGT in the germline V gene. After removal of 5 bases from V and 3 bases from J, the junction contained 8 bases not matched to a gene. The CDR3 runs 18 residues. CDR3 bases: TGTGCCAGCAGTAACCCGACGGGACTAGCGGGAGGGACAGATACGCAGTATTTT. It is translated as CASSNPTGLAGGTDTQYF.

Concerning this clonotype: A single base separates this from a much larger clone, so it may be a read error. The chain combines TRBV20-1 with TRBJ2-4, with 8 bases identical to TRBD1. This CDR3 has 12 amino acids. Germline CDR1 DFQATT, CDR2 SNEGSKA (reference sequence). CDR3 sequence reads: CSAIDRGYIKYF. The CDR3 bases are TGCAGTGCCATAGACAGGGGTTACATTAAGTACTTC.

This clonotype was seen many times. CDR3 coding DNA: TGTGCCAGCAGCCGAGGGGAGACCCAGTACTTC. This sequence encodes CASSRGETQYF. V is TRBV9 and J is TRBJ2-5; possible D gene TRBD2, 5 bases. Germline V gene lookup returns CDR1 SGDLS and CDR2 YYNGEE. V shed 4 bases and J shed 5 bases, with 6 bases lying between them. CDR3 size: 11 residues.

The chain carries TRBV28 and TRBJ2-4; 7 nucleotides match TRBD1. Looked up from germline, CDR1 is MDHEN and CDR2 is SYDVKM. After removal of 2 bases from V and 5 bases from J, the junction contained 3 bases not matched to a gene. This CDR3 region has 14 residues. The CDR3 protein is CASSLRDRENIQYF. CDR3 coding DNA: TGTGCCAGCAGTTTAAGGGACAGAGAAAACATTCAGTACTTC.

A few counts support this clonotype. V and J are TRBV12-3 or TRBV12-4 and TRBJ2-1; D not certain. This CDR3 contains 15 residues. V was trimmed by 5 bases and J by 5 bases, leaving 16 bases between them. CDR3 sequence reads: CASSPLAESHNEQFF. In nucleotides, the CDR3 is TGTGCCAGCAGTCCTCTCGCGGAGTCCCACAATGAGCAGTTCTTC.

For this clonotype: A much larger clone is a single base away; this may be a read error. J is TRBJ1-5 and V is TRBV2, with D perhaps matching TRBD1 (6 bases). Trimming removed 10 bases from V and 1 base from J, with 14 bases in between. Germline assignment: CDR1 SNHLY and CDR2 FYNNEI. The CDR3 has 14 residues. The CDR3 here is CANTRGGSNQPQHF. As DNA, the CDR3 is TGTGCCAACACTAGGGGGGGGAGCAATCAGCCCCAGCATTTT.